This TCR beta chain was sequenced during a study of identifying expanded T cells in peripheral blood. Data came from immunoSEQ multiplex PCR; TCRdb stores just in-frame clones and leaves some out. This sample carries fewer than 60,000 clones, approximately 86% of them seen once, and the ten largest clones take roughly 15%. Germline V gene data show CDR1 as MNHNS and CDR2 as SASEGT. This CDR3 is built from 15 residues. The trim removed 1 base at V and 4 bases at J, leaving 1 base unmatched. This clone was counted ten times or more. This clonotype was obtained from a person aged 18 to 70 in good health. The sequencing input was blood. The chain combines TRBV6-1 with TRBJ2-3; 11 bases are shared with TRBD1. As DNA, the CDR3 is TGTGCCAGCAGTGAAGGGACAGGGGGCTCAGATACGCAGTATTTT. It translates to CASSEGTGGSDTQYF.